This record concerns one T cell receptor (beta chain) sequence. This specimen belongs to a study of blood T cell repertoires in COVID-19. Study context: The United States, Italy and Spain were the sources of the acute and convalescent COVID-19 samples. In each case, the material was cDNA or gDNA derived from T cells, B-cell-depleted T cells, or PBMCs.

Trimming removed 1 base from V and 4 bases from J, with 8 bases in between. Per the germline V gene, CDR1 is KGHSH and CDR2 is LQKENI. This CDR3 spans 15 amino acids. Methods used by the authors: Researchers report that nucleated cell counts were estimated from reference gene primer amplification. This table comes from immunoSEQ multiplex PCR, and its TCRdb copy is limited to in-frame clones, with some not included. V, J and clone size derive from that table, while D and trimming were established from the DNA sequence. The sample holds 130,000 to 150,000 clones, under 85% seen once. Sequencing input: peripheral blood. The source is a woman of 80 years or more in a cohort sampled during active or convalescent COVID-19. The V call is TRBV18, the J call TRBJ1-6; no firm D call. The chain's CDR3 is CASSPRAGYNSPLHF. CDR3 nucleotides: TGTGCCAGCTCACCACGGGCAGGATATAATTCACCCCTCCACTTT.